This TCR beta chain was documented in a study of CD8 T cells in ankylosing spondylitis. Study-wide points: A TCR beta motif of eight highly homologous variants appeared characteristic of ankylosing spondylitis blood.

TCRdb passed the 5' RACE reads through MiXCR, listing each CDR3 protein once. Of approximately 150,000 distinct CDR3 sequences listed, around a third are singletons. Unmatched junction bases numbered 5, after V lost 4 bases and J lost 6 bases. This CDR3 contains 13 residues. Germline V gene lookup returns CDR1 SEHNR and CDR2 FQNEAQ (reference sequence). This clonotype was seen a handful of times. As yet, its antigen is unknown. Sequencing was done on a sample of synovial fluid, either unsorted or a sorted T cell fraction (not recorded which). This chain links TRBV7-9 with TRBJ1-1; TRBD1 matches at 7 bases. This TCR came from a male donor with ankylosing spondylitis. The CDR3 here is CASSSLDRSEAFF. CDR3 bases: TGTGCCAGCAGCTCCCTGGACAGGTCTGAAGCTTTCTTT.